This TCR beta chain emerged from a study of blood T cell repertoires in COVID-19. Study details: Samples representing acute and convalescent COVID-19 were sourced from the United States, Italy and Spain. PBMCs, B-cell-depleted T cells, or T cells provided the cDNA or gDNA that made up the material.

The germline V and J ends were trimmed by 0 bases and 2 bases, with 10 bases remaining between them. This CDR3 has 14 amino acids. Germline V gene lookup returns CDR1 GTSNPN and CDR2 SVGIG (reference sequence). In the authors' methods: Amplification of reference gene primers was used by the study to estimate nucleated cell counts. TCRdb's table, derived via immunoSEQ multiplex PCR, lists solely in-frame clones and lacks some. The DNA gave D and trimming, while V, J and clone size come from that table. The sample consists of approximately 50,000 clones, 87% of them appearing once. The gene calls are TRBV30 and TRBJ2-5, with D hard to call. The sequenced material came from peripheral blood. This TCR was recovered from a man aged 50 or older with active COVID-19. The chain's CDR3 is CAWSVHQPQETQYF. The CDR3 region has the DNA TGTGCCTGGAGTGTACATCAACCTCAAGAGACCCAGTACTTC.